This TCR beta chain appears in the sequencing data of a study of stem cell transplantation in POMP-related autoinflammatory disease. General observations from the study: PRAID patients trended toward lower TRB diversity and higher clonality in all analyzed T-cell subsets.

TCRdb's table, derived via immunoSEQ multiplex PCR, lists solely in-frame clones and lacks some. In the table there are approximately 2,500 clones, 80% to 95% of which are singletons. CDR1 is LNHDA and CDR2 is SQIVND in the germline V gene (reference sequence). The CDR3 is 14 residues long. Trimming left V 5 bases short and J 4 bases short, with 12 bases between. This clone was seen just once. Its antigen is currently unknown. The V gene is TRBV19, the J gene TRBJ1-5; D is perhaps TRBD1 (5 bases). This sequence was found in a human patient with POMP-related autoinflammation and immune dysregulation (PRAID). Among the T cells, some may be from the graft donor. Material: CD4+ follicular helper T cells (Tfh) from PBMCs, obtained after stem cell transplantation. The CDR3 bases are TGTGCCAGTAGTGACCGGGACGGGAATCAGCCCCAGCATTTT. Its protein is CASSDRDGNQPQHF.